This T cell receptor beta chain was identified during a study of T cell repertoires in cytomegalovirus infection. The wider study: Epitope selection comprised recently identified HLA-C-restricted CMV epitopes and well-studied HLA-B-restricted CMV epitopes. Carrying CMV and the relevant HLA type showed in public TCR beta signatures. Overall study results and limits: People with CMV and the relevant HLA were identified by cumulative public TCR beta family frequency. Predominance within the ex vivo response was attributable to HLA-C-restricted CMV-specific TCR beta clonotypes.

This clonotype turned up a few times. Its antigen remains unidentified. Losses at the gene ends were 9 bases for V and 0 bases for J; bases not matched to a gene: 4. This CDR3 contains 14 residues. In germline, CDR1 is SGHVS, CDR2 FQNEAQ. A single record per CDR3 protein comes from TCRdb applying MiXCR to the reads. The sample shows 150,000 to 200,000 distinct CDR3 sequences, about a fifth of them seen only once. Specimen: CD8+ T cells from cultured PBMCs, collected from culture after CMV antigen stimulation. The receptor comes from a human donor in good health (CMV status not recorded). Some clones in this sample may be carry-over from other donors' samples. This chain links TRBV7-8 with TRBJ2-2, with TRBD1 matching over 7 bases. CDR3 in DNA: TGTGCCAGTCAGGGGACAGCGAACACCGGGGAGCTGTTTTTT. Encoded protein: CASQGTANTGELFF.